The sequence of this T cell receptor (beta chain) was determined in a study of somatic mutations in cytotoxic T cells in rheumatoid arthritis. In its sample, this clone ranks as large. Per the germline V gene, CDR1 is MNHEY and CDR2 is SMNVEV (reference sequence). V was clipped by 7 bases and J by 5 bases; unmatched bases: 14. The CDR3 has 16 amino acids. Here immunoSEQ multiplex PCR was the method, and the copy in TCRdb shows in-frame clones only, minus some. The table has thousands of clones, roughly 76% seen once. This TCR came from a woman in her forties or fifties in good health. Sequenced input: CD8+ T cells sorted from blood. The chain is built from TRBV27 and TRBJ2-1, with 7 bases lining up with TRBD2. Here the CDR3 reads CASIGAQGGAHNEQFF. As DNA, the CDR3 is TGTGCCAGCATCGGAGCTCAGGGAGGGGCCCACAATGAGCAGTTCTTC.